The 8 T cell receptor beta chains listed next were all sequenced from one sample in a study of identical twins. Each CDR3 protein is one row after TCRdb ran MiXCR on the 5' RACE reads. The table lists some 630,000 distinct CDR3 sequences, roughly 6.6% of them singletons. These data also featured in a second study, about yellow fever vaccine responses in identical twins.

The sample taken for sequencing was PBMCs. The receptors here all came from a woman under 30 in good health.

The gene calls are TRBV7-6 and TRBJ2-6, with D unclear. Between the trimmed V and J ends, which lost 1 base and 2 bases, there was a span of 6 bases. The length of the CDR3 is 15 residues. Germline CDR1 is SGHVS and CDR2 is FNYEAQ. The CDR3 protein is CASSLGVAGANVLTF. CDR3 in DNA: TGTGCCAGCAGCTTAGGTGTAGCTGGGGCCAACGTCCTGACTTTC. Full variable domain (missing parts from reference TRBV7-6 and TRBJ2-6): GAGVSQSPRYKVTKRGQDVALRCDPISGHVSLYWYRQALGQGPEFLTYFNYEAQQDKSGLPNDRFSAERPEGSISTLTIQRTEQRDSAMYRCASSLGVAGANVLTFGAGSRLTVL.

This clonotype has a count of ten or more. The CDR3 DNA sequence: TGTGCCACCAGCAGAGATAGTCGGGAGGGAATGGATGAGCAGTTCTTC. The encoded protein is CATSRDSREGMDEQFF. V gene TRBV15 combines with J gene TRBJ2-1; TRBD2 matches at 8 bases. Trimming cost V 0 bases and J 8 bases; bases outside gene matches: 9. There are 16 residues in the CDR3. CDR1 is LNHNV, CDR2 YYDKDF, per germline (reference sequence).

The sample holds many counts of this clonotype. The V and J genes are TRBV5-1 and TRBJ2-5; D gene uncertain. Trimming removed 0 bases at V and 3 bases at J, with 12 bases between. Germline CDR1 is SGHRS and CDR2 is YFSETQ. The CDR3 has 15 residues. The CDR3 region has the DNA TGCGCCAGCAGCTTGGCCACAGCTGGAAAAGAGACCCAGTACTTC. Residues: CASSLATAGKETQYF. Using reference TRBV5-1 and TRBJ2-5 for the parts outside the CDR3, the full variable domain is KAGVTQTPRYLIKTRGQQVTLSCSPISGHRSVSWYQQTPGQGLQFLFEYFSETQRNKGNFPGRFSGRQFSNSRSEMNVSTLELGDSALYLCASSLATAGKETQYFGPGTRLLVL.

This chain uses TRBV12-3 or TRBV12-4 with TRBJ2-6, with D perhaps matching TRBD1 (6 bases). The V end lost 6 bases, the J end lost 2 bases, and 11 bases lay between the germline ends. The CDR3 spans 15 residues. The CDR3 DNA is TGTGCCAGCAGACAGGGCGGGCCTGGGGCCAACGTCCTGACTTTC. Amino acids: CASRQGGPGANVLTF.

In this sample, this clonotype turned up many times. The chain employs TRBV29-1 and TRBJ1-1; 8 nucleotides match TRBD1. CDR1 and CDR2 (germline): SQVTM, ANQGSEA. The ends lost 1 base at V and 8 bases at J; junction bases unmatched: 6. The CDR3 totals 13 residues. In DNA, the CDR3 is TGCAGCGTTGAAGGTGGGGCAGGGGGCGAAGCTTTCTTT. Its protein is CSVEGGAGGEAFF.

This clonotype was observed at least ten times. The V call is TRBV20-1, the J call TRBJ1-4; 7 bases agree with TRBD1. The V and J ends lost 1 base and 5 bases, in that order; junction bases with no gene match: 7. This CDR3 is 15 amino acids long. Germline V lookup: CDR1 DFQATT, CDR2 SNEGSKA (reference sequence). CDR3 region: CSARAQQGLNEKLFF. In DNA, the CDR3 is TGCAGTGCTAGAGCTCAACAGGGGCTAAATGAAAAACTGTTTTTT.

In its sample, this clonotype was seen many times. This chain connects TRBV12-5 to TRBJ1-1; TRBD1 matches at 7 bases. The CDR3 totals 13 residues. Germline CDR1 is LGHNT and CDR2 is FRNRAP. V dropped 4 bases and J dropped 7; count of bases not matched to a gene: 6. CDR3 nucleotides: TGTGCTAGTGGTTCTGTTCCAGGGGGTGAAGCTTTCTTT. The encoded protein is CASGSVPGGEAFF.

Here the CDR3 DNA reads TGTGCCAGCAGCTTAGATCCCCACCAAGAGACCCAGTACTTC. This codes for CASSLDPHQETQYF. The V gene is TRBV7-6, the J gene TRBJ2-5; D not resolved. Germline V gene sequence: CDR1 SGHVS, CDR2 FNYEAQ. There are 14 residues in the CDR3. Trimming cost V 1 base and J 0 bases, with 6 bases left between them.